The following is a TCR beta chain sequence with its context. Its antigen is unknown. No base-level quality is on record; no much larger clone is a single base apart. The data originate from a study of blood T cell repertoires in COVID-19 (dated by TCRdb to 2020 to 2022). Study-wide context: The collaborator samples originated in the United States, Italy and Spain and spanned the acute and convalescent phases of COVID-19. The prospective study material was composed of cDNA or gDNA derived from T cells, B-cell-depleted T cells, or PBMCs. Deeply sampled blood TCRbeta repertoires from subjects exposed to, actively infected with, or recovered from COVID-19 were included in the dataset. The repertoires were made available in a free public database intended to serve as a resource for research on the immune response to SARS-CoV-2. The samples were drawn from two sources: the first 160 participants of the ongoing ImmuneRACE study, and 950 to 1,500 subjects contributed by 6 global collaborators. Sample metadata almost always included a de-identified subject ID, COVID-19 status, age in years and sex. Where available, HLA class I and class II types were obtained from metadata supplied by the sample provider rather than from assay-based typing.

Each collaborating institution followed its own protocols to collect whole blood in K2EDTA tubes. For TCRbeta analysis, collaborators shipped samples in one of three forms: frozen whole blood, isolated PBMCs, or DNA extracted from either of those sample types. Study-wide findings and limitations: How much clinical and demographic metadata was included differed by source and by participant, and the metadata was provided uncurated.

TCRbeta CDR3 regions were amplified from genomic DNA using the immunoSEQ Assay, a bias-controlled multiplex PCR. The study's processing was this. The number of nucleated cells in each sample was estimated by amplification of reference gene primers within the assay. To quantify the absolute abundance of each unique TCRbeta CDR3 rearrangement, sequence reads were collapsed and filtered. Productive Simpson clonality was computed per sample as the square root of Simpson's diversity index over productive rearrangements. TCRdb re-hosts the immuneACCESS table, in-frame sequences only. Its copies lack some clones; in the studies checked, an unresolved V gene accounts for under half of them, and the cause for the rest is not known. Clonal size and the V and J genes are those of that table, whereas D and trimming came from the DNA. For this sample there are some 80,000 clones; roughly 78% appear just once. Roughly 5.9% of the sample is held by the ten biggest clonotypes.

V is trimmed back by 2 bases and J by 2 bases, and the junction contains 9 bases that no gene match accounts for. The germline V gene (reference sequence) provides CDR1 LNHDA and CDR2 SQIVND. Spanning cysteine to phenylalanine, the CDR3 consists of 17 amino acids. Kept here is only the CDR3 DNA, which spans 51 bases and is read in frame from base 1. The sequencing input was peripheral blood. The chain is assembled from TRBV19 and TRBJ2-3; 8 central nucleotides agree with TRBD2. The receptor was isolated from a woman aged 80 or older with active or convalescent COVID-19. The DNA is as follows: TGTGCCAGTAGTATACTACCGGGGCGGGGGGTCACAGATACGCAGTATTTT. Translation gives CASSILPGRGVTDTQYF.